This T cell receptor (beta chain) was recovered during a study of T cells in Graves' hyperthyroidism and ophthalmopathy (dated by TCRdb to the late 2010s). A note on the overall study: Peripheral blood samples were taken at the time of initial diagnosis, prior to any treatment. TCR V-J signatures able to tell the groups apart were searched for in a discovery cohort of 90 to 100 patients, of whom 43 had Graves' ophthalmopathy and roughly 57 had stable Graves' hyperthyroidism. After sampling, hyperthyroidism patients received methimazole starting at 30 mg daily, and ophthalmopathy patients received high-dose intravenous methylprednisolone. An independent validation cohort of fewer than 20 hyperthyroidism patients and over 15 patients who later progressed to ophthalmopathy tested prospective prediction of ophthalmopathy. The study also compared thyroid tissue and blood T-cell repertoires from roughly six Graves' hyperthyroidism patients. TCR Vbeta CDR3 sequencing of some 140 peripheral blood samples (under 45 ophthalmopathy, about 74 hyperthyroidism and around 17 progressor patients) is reported in the paper. The roughly 100 discovery patients were divided at random into training and test sets in a 7:3 ratio.

V is pared back by 2 bases and J by 7 bases, with 12 bases lying between the germline termini. According to the germline V gene, CDR1 reads KGHSH and CDR2 reads LQKENI. The cysteine opens and the phenylalanine closes a CDR3 of 14 amino acids. This entry keeps only the CDR3 DNA: 42 bases, framed from base 1. This clonotype was seen ten or more times. Its antigen remains unidentified. There are no base qualities to consult, and no much larger clone falls within one base. Hyperthyroidism patients were newly diagnosed, with disease duration under 2 months, and aged 18 to 65 years. Patients with uncontrolled infections, other autoimmune diseases, pregnancy or lactation were excluded. Diagnoses were established on the basis of clinical symptoms, serum thyroxine and TRAb, thyroid ultrasound, and orbital computed tomography. Blood from progressor patients was drawn when they were first diagnosed with hyperthyroidism, before any ophthalmopathy symptoms appeared. Ficoll-Paque density gradient centrifugation was used to isolate PBMCs from about 9 ml of fresh peripheral blood. Progressor patients were first diagnosed with Graves' hyperthyroidism and then developed ophthalmopathy during follow-up. Trizol reagent was used to extract total RNA, and RNA quality was then checked on an Agilent 2100 Bioanalyzer.

The TCR beta CDR3 regions were amplified from the RNA transcripts. A first-round RT-PCR of the TCR CDR3 used the HTBI primer set with the Qiagen OneStep RT-PCR kit. Libraries were constructed in a second round of multiplex PCR, after which size selection and purification were carried out. The libraries were sequenced on an Illumina HiSeq2000 using paired-end 100 bp reads. Concerning the study's data processing: Raw data were processed with SOAPnuke, discarding reads with adapters, uncalled bases, mean Phred below 15, or no exact constant-primer or identifier match. High-quality paired reads were merged with COPE v1.2.5, and unique nucleotide sequences were defined as clonotypes. MiTCR v1.1 was used to align clonotypes to the IMGT TRBV, TRBD and TRBJ reference segments. Only V-J combinations with frequency above 0.0001, covering roughly 99% of repertoires, were analysed. A TCS score was defined as the ratio of F50 (clonal expansion) to E x V (chaos), with BLOSUM62-based TCRdist applied between CDR3 peptides within each V-J. Welch's t-statistics and random forest reduced roughly 500 V-J features to 10 to 15, which were used in a naive Bayes classifier (R e1071). Clones were called with MiXCR by TCRdb after fastp trimmed the public reads at Q25, and only in-frame beta chains were retained. CDR3 protein sequences are deduplicated, and each keeps its most common genes and DNA. These V and J calls derive from TCRdb rather than the authors' analysis. In this sample the table shows nearly 600,000 distinct CDR3 sequences, more than 11% of which occur a single time. Under 7% of the sample goes to the ten largest clones.

Points the paper makes about the study in general: Most expanded thyroid clonotypes (frequency above 0.001) were also detected in blood, a finding suggesting that blood repertoires may reflect thyroid immune responses. No statistical method was used to fix the sample size in advance, and group allocation was not hidden from the investigators. In validation, the model predicted progression to ophthalmopathy with around 71% sensitivity and 72% to 75% specificity, a median of about 6 months before onset. In cross-validation, a model built on a 13 V-J signature told ophthalmopathy apart from stable hyperthyroidism with approximately 90% sensitivity and roughly 82% specificity, and in testing the same model reached 80%/75%.

The rearranged chain carries TRBV18 and TRBJ2-1, with a tentative D gene TRBD2 over 5 matching bases. Specimen: blood. The receptor was isolated from a woman in her twenties or thirties with Graves' hyperthyroidism that later progressed to Graves' ophthalmopathy. The DNA sequence is given as TGTGCCAGCTCACCAGAGGGTAGATGGAATGAGCAGTTCTTC. The resulting protein is CASSPEGRWNEQFF.